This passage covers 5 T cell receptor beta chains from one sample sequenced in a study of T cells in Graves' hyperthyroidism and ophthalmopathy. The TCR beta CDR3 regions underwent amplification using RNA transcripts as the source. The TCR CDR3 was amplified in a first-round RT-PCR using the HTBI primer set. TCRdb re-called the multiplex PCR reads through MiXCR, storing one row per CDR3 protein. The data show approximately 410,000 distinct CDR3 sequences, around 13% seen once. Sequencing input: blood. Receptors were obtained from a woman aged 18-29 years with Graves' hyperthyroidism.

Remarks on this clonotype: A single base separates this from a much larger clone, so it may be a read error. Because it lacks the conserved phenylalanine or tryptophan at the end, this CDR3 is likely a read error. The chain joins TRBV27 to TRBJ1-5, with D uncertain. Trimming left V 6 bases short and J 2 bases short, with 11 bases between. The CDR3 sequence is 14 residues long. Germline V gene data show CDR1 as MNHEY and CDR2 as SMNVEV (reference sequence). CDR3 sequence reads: CASSPHQGNQPQHS. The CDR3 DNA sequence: TGTGCCAGCAGCCCACACCAGGGCAATCAGCCCCAGCATTCT.

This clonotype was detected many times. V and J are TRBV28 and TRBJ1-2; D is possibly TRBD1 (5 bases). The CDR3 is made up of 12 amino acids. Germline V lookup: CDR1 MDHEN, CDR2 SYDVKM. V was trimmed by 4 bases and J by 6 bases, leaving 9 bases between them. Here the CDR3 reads CASSSGWHGYTF. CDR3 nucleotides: TGTGCCAGCAGTTCAGGGTGGCATGGCTACACCTTC.

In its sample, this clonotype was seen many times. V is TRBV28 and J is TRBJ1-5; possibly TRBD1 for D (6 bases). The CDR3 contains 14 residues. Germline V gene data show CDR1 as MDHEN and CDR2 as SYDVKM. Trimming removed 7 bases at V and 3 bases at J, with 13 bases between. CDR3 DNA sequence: TGTGCCAGCACTCGGGGGGCGACCAATCAGCCCCAGCATTTT. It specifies CASTRGATNQPQHF.

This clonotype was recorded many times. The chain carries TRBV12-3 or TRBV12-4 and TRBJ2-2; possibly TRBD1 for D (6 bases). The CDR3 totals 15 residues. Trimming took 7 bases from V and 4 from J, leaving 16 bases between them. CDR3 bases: TGTGCCAGCACTGGCGACAGGAGCATCACCGGGGAGCTGTTTTTT. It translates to CASTGDRSITGELFF.

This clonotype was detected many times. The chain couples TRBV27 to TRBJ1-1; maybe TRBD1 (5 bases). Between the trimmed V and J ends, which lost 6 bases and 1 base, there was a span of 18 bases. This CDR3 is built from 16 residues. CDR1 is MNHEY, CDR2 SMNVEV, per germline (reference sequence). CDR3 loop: CASRIFVGGPNTEAFF. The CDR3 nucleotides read TGTGCCAGCAGAATCTTCGTCGGGGGTCCGAACACTGAAGCTTTCTTT.